The 7 T cell receptor beta chains reported below all come from one sample, sequenced in a study of T cell responses to AZD1222 COVID-19 vaccine. TCRdb's table, derived via immunoSEQ multiplex PCR, lists solely in-frame clones and lacks some. This table has roughly 200,000 clones, approximately 91% appearing once. This specimen consisted of peripheral blood, obtained 28 days after the second AZD1222 dose. Every receptor here comes from an adult who received the AZD1222 COVID-19 vaccine.

The chain couples TRBV4-1 to TRBJ2-2; 7 nucleotides line up with TRBD2. CDR3 length equals 17 residues. The ends lost 4 bases at V and 9 bases at J; junction bases unmatched: 17. The germline V gene encodes CDR1 MGHRA and CDR2 YSYEKL. The CDR3 loop reads CASSRDLGASGFRELFF. CDR3 coding DNA: TGCGCCAGCAGCCGAGACCTAGGGGCTAGCGGTTTCCGGGAGCTGTTTTTT.

V is TRBV21-1 and J is TRBJ2-1; TRBD1 is the table's D call, not checked against the DNA. TRBV21-1 is a pseudogene. The CDR3 runs 15 residues. CDR3 region: CASTPGQGFYNEQFF. CDR3 DNA sequence: TGTGCCAGCACTCCGGGACAGGGCTTCTACAATGAGCAGTTCTTC.

This chain links TRBV27 with TRBJ2-3, with D hard to call. From germline, CDR1 is MNHEY and CDR2 SMNVEV (reference sequence). The CDR3 length is 14 residues. V dropped 2 bases and J dropped 3 bases, with 9 bases sitting between them. Here the CDR3 reads CASSLNSPTDTQYF. The CDR3 region has the DNA TGTGCCAGCAGTTTAAACAGTCCGACAGATACGCAGTATTTT.

This chain uses TRBV2 with TRBJ1-1, with D hard to call. This CDR3 contains 12 residues. Deletions cut 4 bases from V and 6 bases from J, with 9 bases between. The germline CDR1 and CDR2 sequences are SNHLY and FYNNEI. The CDR3 DNA reads TGTGCCAGCAGTGTGCGAAGGGCTGAAGCTTTCTTT. This translates into CASSVRRAEAFF.

The chain combines TRBV11-2 with TRBJ1-2, with a weak D call TRBD1 (5 bases). The CDR3 extends over 13 amino acids. CDR1 is SGHAT and CDR2 is FQNNGV in the germline V gene. V was trimmed by 5 bases and J by 4 bases, leaving 11 bases between them. CDR3 amino acids: CASSPRTSYGYTF. The CDR3 DNA reads TGTGCCAGCAGCCCGAGGACAAGCTATGGCTACACCTTC. Combining the CDR3 with reference TRBV11-2 and TRBJ1-2 gives the whole variable domain EAGVAQSPRYKIIEKRQSVAFWCNPISGHATLYWYQQILGQGPKLLIQFQNNGVVDDSQLPKDRFSAERLKGVDSTLKIQPAKLEDSAVYLCASSPRTSYGYTFGSGTRLTVV.

The rearrangement links TRBV15 to TRBJ2-5; 14 bases agree with TRBD2. The CDR3 spans 17 residues. Germline CDR1 and CDR2: LNHNV and YYDKDF (reference sequence). The J segment lost 5 bases and the V segment lost 4 bases, leaving 9 bases of the junction unmatched. DNA for the CDR3: TGTGCCACCAGCACGGGACTAGCGGGAGCCCCGGGGGAGACCCAGTACTTC. It specifies CATSTGLAGAPGETQYF.

V usage is TRBV3-1 (or the pseudogene TRBV3-2) and J usage is TRBJ2-3; 7 bases match TRBD2. There are 16 residues in the CDR3. Germline-derived CDR1 and CDR2 are LGHDT and YNNKEL (reference sequence). J was trimmed by 0 bases and V by 4 bases; bases with no gene match: 7. DNA for the CDR3: TGTGCCAGCAGCCTCCAGACTAGCCCTAGCACAGATACGCAGTATTTT. Protein: CASSLQTSPSTDTQYF.